This TCR beta chain was identified during a study of blood T cell repertoires in COVID-19. Original processing methods: Scientists estimated how many nucleated cells there were by amplifying reference gene primers. Clones were read by immunoSEQ multiplex PCR, and TCRdb kept only the in-frame ones, dropping some. From that table come the V and J calls and clone size; the DNA was used to work out D and trimming. This repertoire shows around 73,000 clones, about 80% found once; its top ten account for around 28%. This TCR was sampled from a human donor in a cohort sampled during active COVID-19. Sequenced input: peripheral blood.

CDR3 amino acids: CASSSGTGDYYGYTF. DNA for the CDR3: TGTGCCAGTAGTAGCGGGACAGGAGATTACTATGGCTACACCTTC. The chain joins TRBV19 to TRBJ1-2; 8 positions agree with TRBD1. Trimming removed 4 bases from V and 3 bases from J; junction bases left unmatched: 7. The CDR3 contains 15 residues. Germline loops: CDR1 LNHDA, CDR2 SQIVND (reference sequence).